This entry lists 17 T cell receptor beta chains sequenced from one sample in a study of PD-1 blockade in classical Hodgkin lymphoma. TCRdb's copy holds only in-frame clones and misses some; the assay was immunoSEQ multiplex PCR. The sample has approximately 25,000 clones; more than 60% are singletons. Relapse was seen in all patients after autologous stem cell transplantation, and brentuximab vedotin exposure was variable. Purification of CD4+ T cells from thawed PBMCs was achieved by magnetic negative selection. Sequencing used CD4+ T cells from blood, obtained at baseline. The receptor source for this set is a human donor with classical Hodgkin lymphoma.

J is TRBJ2-3 and V is TRBV2; 7 nucleotides align to TRBD2. V shed 4 bases, J shed 5 bases, and the junction held 6 bases outside the gene matches. Germline V gene lookup returns CDR1 SNHLY and CDR2 FYNNEI. The CDR3 covers 14 residues. This CDR3 reads CASSASGSRDTQYF. CDR3 DNA: TGTGCCAGCAGTGCTAGCGGATCAAGAGATACGCAGTATTTT. Full variable domain (outside the CDR3, taken from reference TRBV2 and TRBJ2-3): EPEVTQTPSHQVTQMGQEVILRCVPISNHLYFYWYRQILGQKVEFLVSFYNNEISEKSEIFDDQFSVERPDGSNFTLKIRSTKLEDSAMYFCASSASGSRDTQYFGPGTRLTVL.

This clone has a handful of counts. The junction and the germline gene differ at one end; a read error may be behind it. This chain links TRBV11-2 with TRBJ1-2, with TRBD1 identical over 7 bases. This CDR3 comprises 14 residues. The germline gives CDR1 SGHAT, CDR2 FQNNGV. The chain's CDR3 is CASRLLDRAGGFTF. CDR3 coding DNA: TGTGCCAGCAGACTTCTAGACAGGGCAGGCGGCTTCACCTTC.

J is TRBJ1-2 and V is TRBV28, with D tentatively TRBD1 (5 bases). Germline assignment: CDR1 MDHEN and CDR2 SYDVKM. V gave up 5 bases and J gave up 3 bases, with 16 bases separating them. This CDR3 comprises 15 residues. The CDR3, as DNA: TGTGCCAGCAGTACCCGGACGGGACTTCACTATGGCTACACCTTC. Amino acids: CASSTRTGLHYGYTF.

The V call is TRBV10-3, the J call TRBJ1-1; TRBD1 might be the D (6 bases). The germline V gene has CDR1 ENHRY and CDR2 SYGVKD. Trimming removed 7 bases from V and 0 bases from J, with 12 bases in between. CDR3 length equals 14 residues. CDR3 protein: CAIKDRPMNTEAFF. Here the CDR3 DNA reads TGTGCCATCAAGGACAGACCCATGAACACTGAAGCTTTCTTT.

The genes are TRBV18 and TRBJ2-1; weak D call: TRBD2 (6 bases). Germline-derived CDR1 and CDR2 are KGHSH and LQKENI. This CDR3 spans 15 amino acids. V lost 1 base and J lost 5, with 12 bases in between. The DNA for the CDR3 is TGTGCCAGCTCACCACGGGCGGGGCCGAACAATGAGCAGTTCTTC. Amino acids: CASSPRAGPNNEQFF.

This chain uses TRBV5-5 with TRBJ1-5; D is possibly TRBD1 (6 bases). V lost 0 bases to trimming and J lost 0 bases, with 7 bases between them. This CDR3 region has 15 residues. Looked up from germline, CDR1 is SGHKS and CDR2 is YYEKEE (reference sequence). The CDR3 DNA sequence: TGTGCCAGCAGCTTGGAACAGGGTAGCAATCAGCCCCAGCATTTT. Amino acid sequence: CASSLEQGSNQPQHF. Full variable domain (missing parts from reference TRBV5-5 and TRBJ1-5): DAGVTQSPTHLIKTRGQQVTLRCSPISGHKSVSWYQQVLGQGPQFIFQYYEKEERGRGNFPDRFSARQFPNYSSELNVNALLLGDSALYLCASSLEQGSNQPQHFGDGTRLSIL.

The rearrangement joins TRBV20-1 to TRBJ1-2; maybe TRBD1 (5 bases). Trimming cost V 3 bases and J 10 bases, with 9 bases left between them. This CDR3 has 10 amino acids. From germline, CDR1 is DFQATT and CDR2 SNEGSKA (reference sequence). CDR3: CSASQGPYTF. Written as DNA, the CDR3 is TGCAGTGCTAGCCAGGGTCCCTACACCTTC.

The CDR3 loop is CASGGTGVNTEAFF. The DNA of the CDR3 is TGTGCCAGTGGGGGGACAGGGGTAAATACTGAAGCTTTCTTT. J is TRBJ1-1 and V is TRBV19; 10 nucleotides line up with TRBD1. Per germline, CDR1 LNHDA and CDR2 SQIVND (reference sequence). V shed 8 bases, J shed 5 bases, and the junction held 8 bases outside the gene matches. The CDR3 covers 14 residues.

This rearrangement joins TRBV6-6 to TRBJ1-1, with D hard to call. This CDR3 is 13 amino acids long. Germline loops: CDR1 MNHNY, CDR2 SVGAGI (reference sequence). V was shortened by 6 bases and J by 5 bases, with 13 bases between the two germline ends. CDR3 DNA sequence: TGTGCCAGCAGCGACCTAGAAGGGACTGAAGCTTTCTTT. This sequence encodes CASSDLEGTEAFF.

This chain uses TRBV6-5 with TRBJ2-7; perhaps TRBD1 as D (5 bases). The V gene's germline CDR1 is MNHEY and CDR2 SVGAGI. The V end was cut by 0 bases, the J end by 0 bases, with 12 bases between. The CDR3 runs 16 residues. The DNA for the CDR3 is TGTGCCAGCAGTTACTCTAGGCAGGGAAGCTCCTACGAGCAGTACTTC. This encodes CASSYSRQGSSYEQYF.

This chain connects TRBV2 to TRBJ1-6; D is undetermined. From germline, CDR1 is SNHLY and CDR2 FYNNEI. Trimming pared 6 bases from V and 5 bases from J, leaving 11 bases between. The CDR3 runs to 14 residues. The CDR3: CASSSDVNNSPLHF. CDR3 DNA sequence: TGTGCCAGCAGCAGCGACGTGAATAATTCACCCCTCCACTTT.

The genes are TRBV23-1 and TRBJ1-5, with TRBD1 as a possible D gene (5 bases). TRBV23-1 is labeled an ORF, and its function is uncertain. This CDR3 has 14 residues. V was shortened by 7 bases and J by 6 bases, with 16 bases between the two germline ends. The CDR3 spells CASKPEDSAQPQHF. The DNA for the CDR3 is TGCGCCAGCAAGCCCGAAGACAGCGCTCAGCCCCAGCATTTT.

V and J are TRBV10-3 and TRBJ2-2, with 9 positions matching TRBD2. Trimming removed 5 bases from V and 4 bases from J; junction bases left unmatched: 5. CDR3 length: 15 residues. Germline CDR1 reads ENHRY; CDR2 reads SYGVKD. The CDR3 region is CAISLAGAFTGELFF. The DNA for the CDR3 is TGTGCCATCAGTTTAGCGGGGGCGTTCACCGGGGAGCTGTTTTTT.

The chain's CDR3 is CAITRGPGQSSGNTIYF. The CDR3 DNA sequence: TGTGCCATCACCCGAGGCCCGGGACAGTCCTCTGGAAACACCATATATTTT. The chain carries TRBV10-3 and TRBJ1-3; TRBD1 matches at 7 bases. Losses at the gene ends were 7 bases for V and 0 bases for J; bases not matched to a gene: 12. The CDR3 runs to 17 residues. Germline values: CDR1 ENHRY, CDR2 SYGVKD.

This chain links TRBV10-3 with TRBJ2-7, with D perhaps TRBD1 (6 bases). V lost 6 bases, J lost 0 bases, and 9 bases lay in between. From germline, CDR1 is ENHRY and CDR2 SYGVKD. CDR3 length equals 13 residues. CDR3 nucleotides: TGTGCCATCAGCCCGACAGGCTCCTACGAGCAGTACTTC. This encodes CAISPTGSYEQYF.

V is TRBV11-3 and J is TRBJ2-3; no clear D. Germline V gene lookup returns CDR1 SGHNT and CDR2 YENEEA. Trimming cost V 1 base and J 1 base, with 9 bases left between them. The CDR3 has 15 residues. CDR3: CASSLGGLRTDTQYF. The DNA of the CDR3 is TGTGCCAGCAGCTTAGGTGGATTGCGCACAGATACGCAGTATTTT. Combining the CDR3 with reference TRBV11-3 and TRBJ2-3 gives the whole variable domain EAGVVQSPRYKIIEKKQPVAFWCNPISGHNTLYWYLQNLGQGPELLIRYENEEAVDDSQLPKDRFSAERLKGVDSTLKIQPAELGDSAVYLCASSLGGLRTDTQYFGPGTRLTVL.

The chain uses TRBV4-3 and TRBJ1-6; D is perhaps TRBD1 (6 bases). V was shortened by 0 bases and J by 0 bases, with 12 bases between the two germline ends. This CDR3 spans 18 amino acids. Germline CDR1 is LGHNA and CDR2 is YSLEER. Here the CDR3 reads CASSQDTQGSSYNSPLHF. The CDR3 bases are TGCGCCAGCAGCCAAGATACCCAGGGGAGCTCCTATAATTCACCCCTCCACTTT.